The present entry profiles one T cell receptor (beta chain) with its context. The antigen remains undetermined. This may come from a read error, since a much larger clone is one base off. This sample was included in a study of regulatory T cells in long-lasting Graves disease. This sample's time point: newly diagnosed GD, antithyroid drugs for less than 3 months. Isolated PBMC RNA provided the starting material for the TCR library. Building of the TCR beta libraries involved iRepertoire HTBI primers and Arm-PCR of CDR3 regions. Via MiXCR, TCRdb re-called the multiplex PCR reads, giving one row per CDR3 protein. The table lists 250,000 or so distinct CDR3 sequences, 20% to 25% of them singletons, with around 13% in the top ten. The study, taken as a whole, reports: Investigators studied peripheral blood only, not thyroid tissue.

The sequenced sample was peripheral blood mononuclear cells (PBMCs), obtained at new diagnosis, from a patient treated with antithyroid drugs. The sequence derives from a female donor with Graves disease.

The CDR3 loop is CASSLRARPNEQIF. The DNA for the CDR3 is TGTGCCAGCAGCTTAAGAGCTAGACCCAATGAGCAGATCTTC. This chain links TRBV7-3 with TRBJ2-1; no reliable D call. Germline values: CDR1 SGHTA, CDR2 FQGTGA. CDR3 length: 14 amino acids.